A selection of T cell receptor beta chains follows, all from one sample in a study of shared clonotypes between healthy human individuals. The protocol was immunoSEQ multiplex PCR, while the TCRdb copy is restricted to in-frame clones and leaves out a portion. The data show 400,000 to 550,000 clones, roughly 85% seen once. Specimen: PBMCs. These receptors all come from a woman aged 40 to 50 in good health. Some clones in this sample may be carry-over from other donors' samples. CDR3s include the opening cysteine and the closing phenylalanine or tryptophan. A D gene is named only where the DNA matches it firmly. Rows may omit the clone size; those that give it use once, few, many or a size class.

clone size,V gene,D gene,J gene,CDR3 DNA,CDR3 protein
.,TRBV7-2,.,TRBJ1-3,TGTGCCAGCAGCGTAACAGGATTCGACTCTGGAAACACCATATATTTT,CASSVTGFDSGNTIYF
.,TRBV5-6,.,TRBJ2-3,TGTGCCAGCAGCTTGGGGCAGGGTGAGGGAGATACGCAGTATTTT,CASSLGQGEGDTQYF
.,TRBV5-1,TRBD2,TRBJ2-2,TGCGCCAGCAGATTACCGGGACTAGCGAGCAGGGAGCTGTTTTTT,CASRLPGLASRELFF
.,TRBV7-2,TRBD2,TRBJ2-3,TGTGCCAGCCGCCAGCTAGCGGGGCGCACAGATACGCAGTATTTT,CASRQLAGRTDTQYF
.,TRBV7-2,.,TRBJ2-7,TGTGCCAGCAGCCCCCGGGACGTCTCCTACGAGCAGTACTTC,CASSPRDVSYEQYF
.,TRBV6-5,TRBD1,TRBJ2-3,TGTGCCAGCCAGAGGGCCAGGGGGTGGGATACGCAGTATTTT,CASQRARGWDTQYF
many,TRBV5-1,.,TRBJ2-3,TGCGCCAGCAGCTTGTATCAGGGGCCGTTCACAGATACGCAGTATTTT,CASSLYQGPFTDTQYF
few,TRBV29-1,.,TRBJ1-4,TGCAGCGTTGTGTCGCAGGGCCATGAAAAACTGTTTTTT,CSVVSQGHEKLFF
.,TRBV2,.,TRBJ2-7,TGTGCCAGTGTGGCCGAGGTCTACGAGCAGTACTTC,CASVAEVYEQYF
few,TRBV2,.,TRBJ1-1,TGTGCCAGCAGTGAGCGAAGCACTGAAGCTTTCTTT,CASSERSTEAFF
.,TRBV2,TRBD2,TRBJ2-3,TGTGCCAGCAGTCTCGAGGGACTAGGGACAGATACGCAGTATTTT,CASSLEGLGTDTQYF
.,TRBV2,.,TRBJ2-4,TGTGCCAGCATTGAAGGCGGGCGGGTCCGAGCCAAAAACATTCAGTACTTC,CASIEGGRVRAKNIQYF
.,TRBV2,TRBD2,TRBJ2-7,TGTGCCAGCAGTGAGGGCGCGGGAGGGTTCTACGAGCAGTACTTC,CASSEGAGGFYEQYF
.,TRBV28,.,TRBJ1-3,TGTGCCAGCAGAGCCGGGACAAACTCTGGAAACACCATATATTTT,CASRAGTNSGNTIYF
.,TRBV2,.,TRBJ2-5,TGTGCCAGCAGTGCCGCCCGGGAGACCCAGTACTTC,CASSAARETQYF
.,TRBV10-3,TRBD1,TRBJ1-5,TGTGCCACTCGACAGGGCAGCAATCAGCCCCAGCATTTT,CATRQGSNQPQHF
few,TRBV6-1,.,TRBJ2-7,TGTGCCAGCAGCCTTGTGGGGGGCTACGAGCAGTACTTC,CASSLVGGYEQYF
once,TRBV6-1,.,TRBJ1-5,TGTGCCACCTCTGTCCCCAGGGCGGATCAGCCCCAGCATTTT,CATSVPRADQPQHF
.,TRBV6-1,TRBD2,TRBJ2-7,TGTGCCAGCAGGAAACTAGCGGGAGGCGACGAGCAGTACTTC,CASRKLAGGDEQYF
.,TRBV18,.,TRBJ2-1,TGTGCCAGCTCACCACGGCAGCTGGAAAATGAGCAGTTCTTC,CASSPRQLENEQFF
once,TRBV7-9,TRBD1,TRBJ2-2,TGTGCCAGCAGCCTCCACAGGGGGGACACCGGGGAGCTGTTTTTT,CASSLHRGDTGELFF
many,TRBV19,.,TRBJ1-1,TGTGCCAGTAGTATGAGATGGAGGGAAAGTGCTTTCTTT,CASSMRWRESAFF
.,TRBV28,.,TRBJ2-7,TGTGCCAGCAGTCCCGCGTCGACAGAGGGATTCTACGAGCAGTACTTC,CASSPASTEGFYEQYF
.,TRBV10-2,TRBD1,TRBJ2-2,TGCGCCAGCTGGGGACAGGGGTACTCCGGGGAGCTGTTTTTT,CASWGQGYSGELFF
few,TRBV30,.,TRBJ1-5,TGTGCCTGGAGTGGGACAGTCAATCAGCCCCAGCATTTT,CAWSGTVNQPQHF
.,TRBV2,TRBD2,TRBJ2-7,TGTGCCAGCGTACTCGGACTAGCGAGGGAGCAGTACTTC,CASVLGLAREQYF
few,TRBV7-2,TRBD1,TRBJ2-7,TGTGCCAGCAGCCCTCGCGGGGGACAGGGGGACGAGCAGTACTTC,CASSPRGGQGDEQYF
.,TRBV5-1,TRBD1,TRBJ1-4,TGCGCCAGCAGACCCGGGACAGGGGGCTCGGGAACTAATGAAAAACTGTTTTTT,CASRPGTGGSGTNEKLFF
once,TRBV5-1,TRBD2,TRBJ2-3,TGCGCCAGCAGCTTGGTCGGGAGGGCCGCAGATACGCAGTATTTT,CASSLVGRAADTQYF
.,TRBV6-1,.,TRBJ2-7,TGTGCCAGCAGGAGGACAGATTACGAGCAGTACTTC,CASRRTDYEQYF
few,TRBV6-4,TRBD1,TRBJ2-1,TGTGCCAGCAGTGAGGAGCAGGGGGCGTATAATGAGCAGTTCTTC,CASSEEQGAYNEQFF
.,TRBV9,.,TRBJ2-7,TGTGCCAGCAGCGGCCCGGGACAAGGGAGCTACGAGCAGTACTTC,CASSGPGQGSYEQYF
.,TRBV9,.,TRBJ2-3,TGTGCCAGCAGCGTATTGTACAGCACAGATACGCAGTATTTT,CASSVLYSTDTQYF
.,TRBV19,.,TRBJ1-5,TGTGCCAGTAGTATAGATATGTCGGGCTGGCAGCCCCAGCATTTT,CASSIDMSGWQPQHF
.,TRBV29-1,.,TRBJ2-7,TGCAGCGTTGTTGACTATTTCTCCTACGAGCAGTACTTC,CSVVDYFSYEQYF
.,TRBV29-1,.,TRBJ2-1,TGCAGCGTTCTGATCGGGGGATCTGATGAGCAGTTCTTC,CSVLIGGSDEQFF
.,TRBV9,.,TRBJ2-3,TGTGCCAGCAGCGCGCGACCATGGGGGGGCACAGATACGCAGTATTTT,CASSARPWGGTDTQYF
.,TRBV19,.,TRBJ2-3,TGTGCCAGTAGTATGGACGTTGGCGCGGGTACGCAGTATTTT,CASSMDVGAGTQYF
.,TRBV5-1,.,TRBJ1-3,TGCGCCAGCAGCACGGACAGTGGAAACACCATATATTTT,CASSTDSGNTIYF
once,TRBV7-3,.,TRBJ2-3,TGTGCCAGCAGCGCACTTGGAGGGAGAGGGTCCACAGATACGCAGTATTTT,CASSALGGRGSTDTQYF
many,TRBV4-2,TRBD2,TRBJ2-5,TGTGCCAGCAGCCAAGTTCTAGCGGGAGCAAAGACCCAGTACTTC,CASSQVLAGAKTQYF
.,TRBV30,.,TRBJ2-6,TGTGCCTGGAGTGTAACAGACTCTGGGGCCAACGTCCTGACTTTC,CAWSVTDSGANVLTF
.,TRBV11-2,.,TRBJ2-5,TGTGCCAGCAGCTTAGGACCCGGGGTACGGCGAGGGGAGACCCAGTACTTC,CASSLGPGVRRGETQYF
.,TRBV2,.,TRBJ2-7,TGTGCCAGCAGCCCACTCGCCTACGAGCAGTACTTC,CASSPLAYEQYF
.,TRBV28,.,TRBJ1-4,TGTGCCAGCAGGCCCAACAGGTTAATCAATGAAAAACTGTTTTTT,CASRPNRLINEKLFF
.,TRBV28,.,TRBJ1-4,TGTGCCAGCAGTTTAGCTGCAACTAATGAAAAACTGTTTTTT,CASSLAATNEKLFF
.,TRBV15,TRBD2,TRBJ2-7,TGTGCCACCAGCAAAGGACTAGCCTACGAGCAGTACTTC,CATSKGLAYEQYF
many,TRBV15,.,TRBJ1-4,TGTGCCACCAGCAGAGAACGGGGGACGGGGAATGAAAAACTGTTTTTT,CATSRERGTGNEKLFF
once,TRBV27,TRBD1,TRBJ2-2,TGTGCCAGCAGATTACAGGGGACCGGGGAGCTGTTTTTT,CASRLQGTGELFF
.,TRBV4-2,TRBD1,TRBJ1-4,TGTGCCAGCAGCCAGGGGACAGGGAGGGCCCTTAGGGAAAAACTGTTTTTT,CASSQGTGRALREKLFF